One and the same sample provided the 28 T cell receptor beta chains below, sequenced in a study of cytomegalovirus exposure and HLA in healthy donors. Using immunoSEQ multiplex PCR, the repertoire was profiled, and TCRdb retains in-frame clones only, with some absent. The data contain 100,000 to 150,000 clones, about 96% of them seen just once; the ten biggest clones take up 1.7%. The sample taken for sequencing was PBMCs. These receptors were collected from a man aged 18 to 29 in good health and CMV-seronegative.

This rearrangement joins TRBV5-4 to TRBJ2-2; tentative D call: TRBD1 (5 bases). Germline CDR1 reads SGHNT; CDR2 reads YYREEE (reference sequence). This CDR3 comprises 13 residues. The V end lost 4 bases, the J end lost 5 bases, and 9 bases lay between the germline ends. CDR3 DNA: TGTGCCAGCAGCCCAAGGGGAACCGGGGAGCTGTTTTTT. Translated: CASSPRGTGELFF.

This sequence joins TRBV15 and TRBJ1-2; 8 positions agree with TRBD1. Germline CDR1 and CDR2: LNHNV and YYDKDF (reference sequence). The CDR3 has 16 amino acids. V gave up 2 bases and J gave up 6 bases; unmatched junction bases: 11. CDR3 region: CATSRYSDRDLNGYTF. The CDR3 region has the DNA TGTGCCACCAGCAGATACTCGGACAGGGACTTGAATGGCTACACCTTC.

J is TRBJ2-1 and V is TRBV6-5; D remains ambiguous. This CDR3 region has 12 residues. V lost 5 bases to trimming and J lost 3 bases, with 5 bases between them. Looked up from germline, CDR1 is MNHEY and CDR2 is SVGAGI. DNA for the CDR3: TGTGCCAGCAGTCACAGCTACAATGAGCAGTTCTTC. This translates into CASSHSYNEQFF.

CDR3 coding DNA: TGTGCCAGCAGCCCCAGAGAGGGAGGTTACACAGATACGCAGTATTTT. It yields the protein CASSPREGGYTDTQYF. The chain couples TRBV4-2 to TRBJ2-3, with D perhaps TRBD2 (6 bases). This CDR3 has 16 residues. V lost 4 bases to trimming and J lost 2 bases, with 16 bases between them. Germline CDR1 is LGHNA and CDR2 is YNFKEQ.

The chain carries TRBV7-2 and TRBJ1-2; no reliable D call. V was shortened by 0 bases and J by 3 bases, with 14 bases between the two germline ends. The CDR3 loop spans 16 amino acids. Per germline, CDR1 SGHTA and CDR2 FQGNSA. This CDR3 is CASSLATAWKDYGYTF. The CDR3 DNA sequence: TGTGCCAGCAGCTTAGCCACAGCATGGAAGGACTATGGCTACACCTTC.

This clone showed up just once. V and J are TRBV6-6 and TRBJ1-4; D is unclear. Germline CDR1 reads MNHNY; CDR2 reads SVGAGI (reference sequence). V lost 5 bases, J lost 8 bases, and 18 bases lay in between. This CDR3 is 15 amino acids long. The CDR3 region has the DNA TGTGCCAGCAGTCCTTCGTTATTTAGAGAGGAAAAACTGTTTTTT. This gives the protein CASSPSLFREEKLFF.

This sequence joins TRBV27 and TRBJ1-5, with D maybe TRBD1 (6 bases). Looked up from germline, CDR1 is MNHEY and CDR2 is SMNVEV (reference sequence). The CDR3 runs 14 residues. V lost 9 bases and J 0 bases, leaving 12 bases between the germline ends. The CDR3 DNA reads TGTGCCAGTCAGGACAGATATAGCAATCAGCCCCAGCATTTT. Translating it yields CASQDRYSNQPQHF.

V and J are TRBV6-5 and TRBJ1-4, with D maybe TRBD1 (5 bases). The CDR3 consists of 15 residues. With 0 bases removed from V and 6 bases from J, the gap between germline ends came to 11 bases. Germline CDR1 is MNHEY and CDR2 is SVGAGI. DNA of the CDR3: TGTGCCAGCAGTTACTCGAAGGGGATCGATGAAAAACTGTTTTTT. Encoded protein: CASSYSKGIDEKLFF.

The chain recombines TRBV11-1 with TRBJ2-7; TRBD1 matches at 9 bases. The V gene's germline CDR1 is SGHAT and CDR2 FQDESV (reference sequence). After removal of 6 bases from V and 3 bases from J, the junction contained 6 bases not matched to a gene. The CDR3 consists of 14 residues. CDR3 amino acids: CASSTGTGFYEQYF. The CDR3 DNA reads TGTGCCAGCAGTACCGGGACAGGGTTCTACGAGCAGTACTTC.

The gene calls are TRBV9 and TRBJ2-3; 10 bases are a match to TRBD1. The CDR3 runs 16 residues. The germline gives CDR1 SGDLS, CDR2 YYNGEE. Trimming removed 4 bases from V and 7 bases from J; junction bases left unmatched: 12. The CDR3 DNA follows: TGTGCCAGCAGCTCAAATTCCGGGACAGGGGCGAATACGCAGTATTTT. Its translation: CASSSNSGTGANTQYF.

This chain joins TRBV11-1 and TRBJ2-5; TRBD1 matches 7 bases. Germline assignment: CDR1 SGHAT and CDR2 FQDESV (reference sequence). CDR3 length equals 13 residues. V lost 5 bases, J lost 4 bases, and 4 bases stayed unmatched. The CDR3 loop reads CASSTTGAETQYF. The CDR3 region has the DNA TGTGCCAGCAGCACAACAGGGGCAGAGACCCAGTACTTC.

The V gene is TRBV4-1, the J gene TRBJ2-1; TRBD2 is a possible D gene (5 bases). From germline, CDR1 is MGHRA and CDR2 YSYEKL. With 1 base removed from V and 7 bases from J, the gap between germline ends came to 20 bases. The CDR3 has 17 amino acids. The CDR3 loop reads CASSQGSSLQVENEQFF. The DNA for the CDR3 is TGCGCCAGCAGCCAAGGTTCTAGCCTCCAAGTAGAAAATGAGCAGTTCTTC.

The CDR3 DNA reads as TGTGCCAGCAGCTTGCGTGCAGGGGAAGAGACCCAGTACTTC. Protein: CASSLRAGEETQYF. J is TRBJ2-5 and V is TRBV5-4; D is possibly TRBD1 (6 bases). Germline V gene lookup returns CDR1 SGHNT and CDR2 YYREEE (reference sequence). The CDR3 extends over 14 amino acids. The germline V and J ends were trimmed by 1 base and 3 bases, with 10 bases remaining between them. Supplemented by reference TRBV5-4 and TRBJ2-5, the full variable domain reads ETGVTQSPTHLIKTRGQQVTLRCSSQSGHNTVSWYQQALGQGPQFIFQYYREEENGRGNFPPRFSGLQFPNYSSELNVNALELDDSALYLCASSLRAGEETQYFGPGTRLLVL.

The CDR3 DNA follows: TGTGCCAGCAGCTCTGGACTAGGTGGAGATACGCAGTATTTT. Its protein is CASSSGLGGDTQYF. The rearrangement links TRBV7-2 to TRBJ2-3; 7 nucleotides agree with TRBD2. V gave up 4 bases and J gave up 5 bases; unmatched junction bases: 6. Germline loops: CDR1 SGHTA, CDR2 FQGNSA. This CDR3 comprises 14 residues.

This clone showed up just a few times. The rearrangement uses TRBV18 and TRBJ2-7, with D possibly matching TRBD1 (6 bases). V shed 0 bases and J shed 2 bases, with 14 bases lying between them. From germline, CDR1 is KGHSH and CDR2 LQKENI. This CDR3 is built from 16 residues. Written as DNA, the CDR3 is TGTGCCAGCTCACCACCGGGTCTTGAGGGGGCCTACGAGCAGTACTTC. Protein sequence: CASSPPGLEGAYEQYF. Variable domain in full (rest from reference TRBV18 and TRBJ2-7): NAGVMQNPRHLVRRRGQEARLRCSPMKGHSHVYWYRQLPEEGLKFMVYLQKENIIDESGMPKERFSAEFPKEGPSILRIQQVVRGDSAAYFCASSPPGLEGAYEQYFGPGTRLTVT.

The chain uses TRBV6-1 and TRBJ1-2; D is possibly TRBD1 (5 bases). Germline CDR1 MNHNS, CDR2 SASEGT. V lost 6 bases to trimming and J lost 0 bases, with 14 bases between them. The CDR3 is 15 residues long. The CDR3 reads CASSPTGVSNYGYTF. For the CDR3, the DNA is TGTGCCAGCAGCCCCACGGGGGTATCTAACTATGGCTACACCTTC.

This clone has only a few counts. The rearrangement uses TRBV7-3 and TRBJ2-7; the D gene is possibly TRBD2 (8 bases). Trimming left V 5 bases short and J 5 bases short, with 16 bases between. Germline V gene sequence: CDR1 SGHTA, CDR2 FQGTGA. The CDR3 length is 14 residues. The CDR3 nucleotides are TGTGCCAGCAGCCCAGGGGGACTAGTGGACGAGCAGTACTTC. Translated: CASSPGGLVDEQYF. The whole variable domain, remainder taken from reference TRBV7-3 and TRBJ2-7, is GAGVSQTPSNKVTEKGKYVELRCDPISGHTALYWYRQSLGQGPEFLIYFQGTGAADDSGLPNDRFFAVRPEGSVSTLKIQRTERGDSAVYLCASSPGGLVDEQYFGPGTRLTVT.

This sequence joins TRBV7-2 and TRBJ2-6; D unresolved. CDR1 is SGHTA and CDR2 is FQGNSA in the germline V gene. The V and J ends lost 4 bases and 0 bases respectively, with 16 bases between them. CDR3 length: 18 amino acids. The CDR3: CASSSEFEMSSGANVLTF. The CDR3 nucleotides read TGTGCCAGCAGCTCCGAATTCGAGATGAGCTCTGGGGCCAACGTCCTGACTTTC.

The chain has TRBV7-8 and TRBJ2-1, with a tentative D call TRBD1 (6 bases). V gave up 0 bases and J gave up 4 bases, with 13 bases separating them. The CDR3 is made up of 16 amino acids. From germline, CDR1 is SGHVS and CDR2 FQNEAQ. CDR3 residues: CASSLAQGLGYNEQFF. The CDR3 DNA reads TGTGCCAGCAGCTTAGCTCAGGGGCTAGGGTACAATGAGCAGTTCTTC.

This rearrangement joins TRBV6-1 to TRBJ1-1; D perhaps matches TRBD1 (5 bases). The germline V gene has CDR1 MNHNS and CDR2 SASEGT. This CDR3 has 16 amino acids. Trimming cost V 0 bases and J 1 base, with 12 bases left between them. CDR3 region: CASSEAGRNRNTEAFF. DNA for the CDR3: TGTGCCAGCAGTGAAGCGGGGCGGAATAGGAACACTGAAGCTTTCTTT.

The V call is TRBV14, the J call TRBJ2-2; D possibly corresponds to TRBD1 (6 bases). Trimming took off 0 bases at V and 2 bases at J, with 16 bases between the two ends. In germline, CDR1 is SGHDN, CDR2 FVKESK. This CDR3 region has 18 residues. CDR3 coding DNA: TGTGCCAGCAGCCAAGATCAGGGGCAGGCCCTAAACACCGGGGAGCTGTTTTTT. Amino acid sequence: CASSQDQGQALNTGELFF.

The chain carries TRBV4-1 and TRBJ1-1; 9 nucleotides line up with TRBD1. Germline trimming cut 4 bases from V and 5 bases from J; bases unmatched to any gene: 17. Germline V gives CDR1 MGHRA, CDR2 YSYEKL. The CDR3 runs 18 residues. In DNA form, the CDR3 reads TGCGCCAGCAGCCTTGGGACAGGGAGGAATTTTCTTGCGACTGAAGCTTTCTTT. Translation: CASSLGTGRNFLATEAFF.

The V call is TRBV2, the J call TRBJ2-6; TRBD1 matches 11 bases. The CDR3 totals 16 residues. The germline gives CDR1 SNHLY, CDR2 FYNNEI. Trimming removed 9 bases from V and 0 bases from J; junction bases left unmatched: 4. The CDR3 loop is CARRTGGNSGANVLTF. The DNA for the CDR3 is TGTGCCAGAAGGACAGGGGGCAACTCTGGGGCCAACGTCCTGACTTTC.

The gene calls are TRBV4-2 and TRBJ2-5; D not resolved. This CDR3 spans 13 amino acids. Germline V gene lookup returns CDR1 LGHNA and CDR2 YNFKEQ. Trimming cost V 3 bases and J 5 bases, with 10 bases left between them. The CDR3 DNA follows: TGTGCCAGCAGCCAGGTGAACGGGGAGACCCAGTACTTC. It yields the protein CASSQVNGETQYF.

The chain couples TRBV28 to TRBJ2-1; 7 bases are a match to TRBD2. With 6 bases clipped from V and 9 bases from J, the junction kept 17 bases outside the gene matches. This CDR3 contains 16 residues. The germline V gene encodes CDR1 MDHEN and CDR2 SYDVKM. CDR3 loop: CASSRLLREGPFEQFF. The CDR3 region has the DNA TGTGCCAGCAGCCGACTTCTCAGGGAGGGCCCTTTTGAGCAGTTCTTC.

The V and J genes are TRBV28 and TRBJ1-3; possible D gene TRBD1, 5 bases. Trimming left V 7 bases short and J 8 bases short, with 12 bases between. Germline V gives CDR1 MDHEN, CDR2 SYDVKM. The CDR3 loop spans 12 amino acids. The CDR3 region is CASNSRGDTIYF. In DNA form, the CDR3 reads TGTGCCAGCAACTCACGGGGGGACACCATATATTTT.

V gene TRBV15 combines with J gene TRBJ2-7; 7 bases agree with TRBD1. The V segment lost 5 bases and the J segment 2 bases; nucleotides outside the gene matches: 6. Germline loops: CDR1 LNHNV, CDR2 YYDKDF (reference sequence). The CDR3 has 14 amino acids. The CDR3 sequence: CATSGRGTAYEQYF. The CDR3 DNA follows: TGTGCCACCAGCGGCAGGGGGACAGCCTACGAGCAGTACTTC.

The genes are TRBV28 and TRBJ2-5; 7 nucleotides agree with TRBD1. Germline values: CDR1 MDHEN, CDR2 SYDVKM. The CDR3 is 13 residues long. V shed 2 bases and J 4 bases; nucleotides not matched to a gene: 1. The CDR3 sequence is CASSLRDRETQYF. As DNA, the CDR3 is TGTGCCAGCAGTTTAAGGGACAGAGAGACCCAGTACTTC.